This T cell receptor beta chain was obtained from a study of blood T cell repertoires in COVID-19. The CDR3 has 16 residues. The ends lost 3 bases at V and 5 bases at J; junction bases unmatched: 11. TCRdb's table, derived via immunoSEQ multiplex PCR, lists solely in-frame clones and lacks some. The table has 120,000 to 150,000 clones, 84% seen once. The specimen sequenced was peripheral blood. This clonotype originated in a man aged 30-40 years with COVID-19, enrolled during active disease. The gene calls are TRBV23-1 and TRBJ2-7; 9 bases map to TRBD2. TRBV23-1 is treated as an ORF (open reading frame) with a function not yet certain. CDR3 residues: CASSHERAGGTHEQYF. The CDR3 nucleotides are TGCGCCAGCAGTCACGAGCGAGCGGGAGGAACCCACGAGCAGTACTTC.